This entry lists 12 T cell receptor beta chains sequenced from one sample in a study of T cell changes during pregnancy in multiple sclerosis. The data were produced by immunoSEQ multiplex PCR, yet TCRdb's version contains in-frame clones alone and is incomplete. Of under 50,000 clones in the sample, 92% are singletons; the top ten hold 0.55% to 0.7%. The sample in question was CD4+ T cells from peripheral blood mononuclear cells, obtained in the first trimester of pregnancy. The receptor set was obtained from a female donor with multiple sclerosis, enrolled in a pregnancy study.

The CDR3 spells CASSETREQYF. The CDR3 region has the DNA TGTGCCAGCAGTGAAACACGTGAGCAGTACTTC. The V call is TRBV6-1, the J call TRBJ2-7; D call uncertain. V was pared by 2 bases and J by 7 bases, with 6 bases between. CDR1 MNHNS and CDR2 SASEGT come from the germline V gene. The CDR3 has 11 residues.

The CDR3 bases are TGTGCCAGCAGCATTCAAGGGACAGGGGCTAACATTCAGTACTTC. Translation gives CASSIQGTGANIQYF. The chain employs TRBV5-4 and TRBJ2-4; 10 nucleotides match TRBD1. The trim removed 4 bases at V and 7 bases at J, leaving 8 bases unmatched. This CDR3 region has 15 residues. Germline V lookup: CDR1 SGHNT, CDR2 YYREEE (reference sequence).

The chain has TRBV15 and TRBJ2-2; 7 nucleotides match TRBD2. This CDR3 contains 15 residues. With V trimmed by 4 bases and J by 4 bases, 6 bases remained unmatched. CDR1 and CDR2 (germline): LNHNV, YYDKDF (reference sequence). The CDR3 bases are TGTGCCACCAGCATAGAGCGGGAAGGCACCGGGGAGCTGTTTTTT. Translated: CATSIEREGTGELFF.

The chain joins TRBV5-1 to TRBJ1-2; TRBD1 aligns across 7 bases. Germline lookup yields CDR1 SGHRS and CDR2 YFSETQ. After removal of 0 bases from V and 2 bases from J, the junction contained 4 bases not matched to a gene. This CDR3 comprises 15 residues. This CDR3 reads CASSLEGGANYGYTF. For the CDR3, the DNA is TGCGCCAGCAGCTTGGAAGGGGGCGCGAACTATGGCTACACCTTC.

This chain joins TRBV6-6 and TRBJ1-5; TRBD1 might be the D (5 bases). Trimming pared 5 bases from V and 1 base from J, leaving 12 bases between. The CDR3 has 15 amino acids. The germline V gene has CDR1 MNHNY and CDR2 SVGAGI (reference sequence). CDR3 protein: CASSGGTASNQPQHF. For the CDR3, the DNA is TGTGCCAGCAGTGGAGGGACGGCGAGCAATCAGCCCCAGCATTTT.

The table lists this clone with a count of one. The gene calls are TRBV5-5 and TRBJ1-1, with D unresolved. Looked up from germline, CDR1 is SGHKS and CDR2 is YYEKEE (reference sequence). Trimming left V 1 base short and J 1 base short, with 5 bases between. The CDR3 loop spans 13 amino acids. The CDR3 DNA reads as TGTGCCAGCAGCTTGACGGGGAACACTGAAGCTTTCTTT. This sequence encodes CASSLTGNTEAFF.

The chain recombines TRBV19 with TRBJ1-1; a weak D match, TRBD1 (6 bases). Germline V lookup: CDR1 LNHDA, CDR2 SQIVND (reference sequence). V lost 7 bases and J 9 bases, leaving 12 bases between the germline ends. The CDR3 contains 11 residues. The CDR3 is CASNWDTKAFF. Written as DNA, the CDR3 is TGTGCCAGTAACTGGGACACAAAAGCTTTCTTT. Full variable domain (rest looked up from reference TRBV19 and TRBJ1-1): DGGITQSPKYLFRKEGQNVTLSCEQNLNHDAMYWYRQDPGQGLRLIYYSQIVNDFQKGDIAEGYSVSREKKESFPLTVTSAQKNPTAFYLCASNWDTKAFFGQGTRLTVV.

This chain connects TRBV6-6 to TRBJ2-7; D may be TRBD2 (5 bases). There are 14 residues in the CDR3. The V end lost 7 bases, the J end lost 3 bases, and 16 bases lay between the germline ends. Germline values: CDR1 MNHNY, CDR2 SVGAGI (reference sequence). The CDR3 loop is CASTSGSGGYEQYF. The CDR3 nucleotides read TGTGCCAGCACCTCGGGGAGCGGAGGCTACGAGCAGTACTTC.

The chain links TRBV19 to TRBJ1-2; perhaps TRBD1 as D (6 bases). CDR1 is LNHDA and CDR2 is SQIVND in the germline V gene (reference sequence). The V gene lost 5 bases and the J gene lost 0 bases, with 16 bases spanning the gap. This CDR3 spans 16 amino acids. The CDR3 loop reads CASSLRTAQSNYGYTF. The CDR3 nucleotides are TGTGCCAGTAGTCTCCGGACAGCACAATCTAACTATGGCTACACCTTC.

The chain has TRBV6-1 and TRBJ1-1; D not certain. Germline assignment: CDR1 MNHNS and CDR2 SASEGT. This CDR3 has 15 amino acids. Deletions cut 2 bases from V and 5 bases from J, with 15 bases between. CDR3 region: CASSEIWGAGTEAFF. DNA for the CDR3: TGTGCCAGCAGTGAAATTTGGGGAGCAGGAACTGAAGCTTTCTTT.

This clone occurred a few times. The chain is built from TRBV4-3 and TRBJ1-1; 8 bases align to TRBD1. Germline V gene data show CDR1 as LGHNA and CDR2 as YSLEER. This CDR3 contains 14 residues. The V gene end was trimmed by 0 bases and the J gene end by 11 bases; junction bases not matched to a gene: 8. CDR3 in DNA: TGCGCCAGCAGCCAAGATTGGACAGGGAGGCATGCTTTCTTT. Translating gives CASSQDWTGRHAFF.

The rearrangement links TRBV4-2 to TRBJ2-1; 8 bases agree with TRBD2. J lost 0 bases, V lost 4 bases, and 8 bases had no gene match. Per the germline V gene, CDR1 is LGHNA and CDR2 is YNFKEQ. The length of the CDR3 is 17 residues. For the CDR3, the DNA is TGTGCCAGCAGCCGAGATGCCGGGACTAGCTCCTACAATGAGCAGTTCTTC. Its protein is CASSRDAGTSSYNEQFF.